The clone carrying this T cell receptor beta chain came up a few times. The V gene's germline CDR1 is DFQATT and CDR2 SNEGSKA (reference sequence). Trimming removed 3 bases from V and 0 bases from J, with 14 bases in between. The CDR3 spans 15 residues. The data were obtained in a study of blood T cells in healthy people across ages. Alongside a J-beta primer mix, a sample-barcoded 5' primer served in a second PCR lasting about 6 to 11 cycles. Via MiXCR, TCRdb re-called the 5' RACE reads, giving one row per CDR3 protein. This sample yields about 560,000 distinct CDR3 sequences, of which roughly a quarter are seen a single time; approximately 3.6% belongs to the top ten. The sample also formed part of further work on T cells of mothers and their children.

Sequencing was performed on blood. This TCR was sampled from a boy aged 2-15 years in good health. This chain links TRBV20-1 with TRBJ2-5, with D possibly TRBD2 on 5 matching bases. The CDR3 bases are TGCAGTGCTAGGGGCTGGCGGACTCACCAAGAGACCCAGTACTTC. Protein sequence: CSARGWRTHQETQYF.